This TCR beta chain derives from a study of blood T cell repertoires in COVID-19. Study as a whole: Both acute and convalescent COVID-19 samples were obtained from the United States, Italy and Spain.

In the original analysis: By means of reference gene primer amplification, nucleated cell counts were estimated. Measured with immunoSEQ multiplex PCR; TCRdb has only the in-frame clones, and not every one. V, J and clone size were drawn from that table, and D and trimming were deduced from the DNA. The sample has roughly 54,000 clones, approximately 90% seen once. Looked up from germline, CDR1 is SNHLY and CDR2 is FYNNEI. The length of the CDR3 is 15 residues. V gave up 5 bases and J gave up 6 bases, with 14 bases separating them. The chain joins TRBV2 to TRBJ1-6, with a weak D call TRBD1 (5 bases). The clonotype comes from a man aged 50 to 60 with acute or convalescent COVID-19. Sequenced material: peripheral blood. CDR3 in DNA: TGTGCCAGCAGTAGGGAAGGGGTCGGTAATTCACCCCTCCACTTT. This sequence encodes CASSREGVGNSPLHF.